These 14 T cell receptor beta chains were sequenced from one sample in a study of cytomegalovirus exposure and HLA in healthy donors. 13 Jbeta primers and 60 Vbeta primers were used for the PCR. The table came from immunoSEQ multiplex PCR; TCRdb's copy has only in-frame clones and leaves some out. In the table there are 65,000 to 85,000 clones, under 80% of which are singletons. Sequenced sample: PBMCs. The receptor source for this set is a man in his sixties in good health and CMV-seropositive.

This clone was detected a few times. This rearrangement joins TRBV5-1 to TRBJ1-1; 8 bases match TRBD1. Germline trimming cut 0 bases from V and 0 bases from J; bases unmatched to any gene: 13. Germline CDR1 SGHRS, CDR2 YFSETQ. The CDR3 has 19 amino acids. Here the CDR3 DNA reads TGCGCCAGCAGCTTGGAACAGGGGGGTCCTCGCGGGGTGAACACTGAAGCTTTCTTT. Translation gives CASSLEQGGPRGVNTEAFF. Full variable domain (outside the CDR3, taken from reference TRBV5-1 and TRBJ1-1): KAGVTQTPRYLIKTRGQQVTLSCSPISGHRSVSWYQQTPGQGLQFLFEYFSETQRNKGNFPGRFSGRQFSNSRSEMNVSTLELGDSALYLCASSLEQGGPRGVNTEAFFGQGTRLTVV.

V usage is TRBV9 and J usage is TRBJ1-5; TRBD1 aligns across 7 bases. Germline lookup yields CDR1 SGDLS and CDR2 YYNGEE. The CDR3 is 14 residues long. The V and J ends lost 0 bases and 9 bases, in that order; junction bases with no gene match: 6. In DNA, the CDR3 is TGTGCCAGCAGCGTAGAGGGGGCGGGTGGGCCCCAGCATTTT. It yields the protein CASSVEGAGGPQHF.

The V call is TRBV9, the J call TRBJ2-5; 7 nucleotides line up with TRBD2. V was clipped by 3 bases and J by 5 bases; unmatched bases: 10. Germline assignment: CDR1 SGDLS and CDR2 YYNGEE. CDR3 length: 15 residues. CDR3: CASSERGGRGETQYF. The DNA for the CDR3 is TGTGCCAGCAGCGAGAGGGGAGGGCGAGGGGAGACCCAGTACTTC.

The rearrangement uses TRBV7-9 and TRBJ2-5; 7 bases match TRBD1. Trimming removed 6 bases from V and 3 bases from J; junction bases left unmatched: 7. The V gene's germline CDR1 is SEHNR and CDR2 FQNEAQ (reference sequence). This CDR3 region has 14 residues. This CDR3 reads CASRPGTAEETQYF. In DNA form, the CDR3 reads TGTGCCAGCAGGCCCGGGACAGCCGAAGAGACCCAGTACTTC.

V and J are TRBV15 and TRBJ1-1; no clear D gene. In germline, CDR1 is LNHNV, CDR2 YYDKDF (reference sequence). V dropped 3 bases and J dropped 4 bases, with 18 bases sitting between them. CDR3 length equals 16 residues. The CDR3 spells CATSSTTREEITEAFF. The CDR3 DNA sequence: TGTGCCACCAGCAGCACCACGAGGGAGGAGATCACTGAAGCTTTCTTT.

Here the CDR3 reads CASSFHLREIETQYF. In nucleotides, the CDR3 is TGTGCCAGCAGCTTCCACCTCCGGGAAATCGAGACCCAGTACTTC. V usage is TRBV5-5 and J usage is TRBJ2-5; perhaps TRBD2 as D (5 bases). V was pared by 2 bases and J by 5 bases, with 16 bases between. The CDR3 runs to 15 residues. Germline-derived CDR1 and CDR2 are SGHKS and YYEKEE (reference sequence).

The DNA of the CDR3 is TGCGCCAGCAGTAACGGACAGGGGGCGAGTGAGCAGTACTTC. This codes for CASSNGQGASEQYF. The gene calls are TRBV5-1 and TRBJ2-7; 11 bases are shared with TRBD1. Trimming took 5 bases from V and 7 from J; bases not matched to a gene: 8. The CDR3 has 14 amino acids. Germline CDR1 and CDR2: SGHRS and YFSETQ.

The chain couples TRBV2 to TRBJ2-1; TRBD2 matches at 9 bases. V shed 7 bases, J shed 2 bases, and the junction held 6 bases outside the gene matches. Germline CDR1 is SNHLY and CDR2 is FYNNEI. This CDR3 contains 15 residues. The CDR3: CASKLAGEAYNEQFF. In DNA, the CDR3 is TGTGCCAGCAAATTAGCGGGGGAGGCCTACAATGAGCAGTTCTTC.

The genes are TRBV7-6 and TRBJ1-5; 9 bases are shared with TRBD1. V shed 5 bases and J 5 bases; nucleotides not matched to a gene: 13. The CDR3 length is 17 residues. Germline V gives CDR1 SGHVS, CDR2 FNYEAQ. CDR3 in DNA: TGTGCCAGCAGCGAAAAATGGGACAGGGCCTTAGATCAGCCCCAGCATTTT. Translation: CASSEKWDRALDQPQHF.

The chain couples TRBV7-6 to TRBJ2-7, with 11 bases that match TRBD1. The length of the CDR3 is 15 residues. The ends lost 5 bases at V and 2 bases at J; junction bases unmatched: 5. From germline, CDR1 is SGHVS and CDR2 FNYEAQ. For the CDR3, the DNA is TGTGCCAGCAGCCCGGGGACAGGGGGTGCCTACGAGCAGTACTTC. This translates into CASSPGTGGAYEQYF.

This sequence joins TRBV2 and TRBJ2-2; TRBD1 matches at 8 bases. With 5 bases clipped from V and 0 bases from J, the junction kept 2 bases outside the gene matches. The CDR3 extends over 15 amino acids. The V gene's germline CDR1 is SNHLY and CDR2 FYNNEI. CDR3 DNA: TGTGCCAGCAGTCGACAGGGGACGAACACCGGGGAGCTGTTTTTT. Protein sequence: CASSRQGTNTGELFF. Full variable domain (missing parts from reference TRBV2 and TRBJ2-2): EPEVTQTPSHQVTQMGQEVILRCVPISNHLYFYWYRQILGQKVEFLVSFYNNEISEKSEIFDDQFSVERPDGSNFTLKIRSTKLEDSAMYFCASSRQGTNTGELFFGEGSRLTVL.

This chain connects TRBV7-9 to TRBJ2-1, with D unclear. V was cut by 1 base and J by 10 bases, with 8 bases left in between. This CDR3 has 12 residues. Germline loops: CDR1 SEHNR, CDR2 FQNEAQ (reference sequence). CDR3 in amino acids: CASSLVVREQFF. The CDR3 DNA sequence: TGTGCCAGCAGCTTAGTTGTTCGGGAGCAGTTCTTC.

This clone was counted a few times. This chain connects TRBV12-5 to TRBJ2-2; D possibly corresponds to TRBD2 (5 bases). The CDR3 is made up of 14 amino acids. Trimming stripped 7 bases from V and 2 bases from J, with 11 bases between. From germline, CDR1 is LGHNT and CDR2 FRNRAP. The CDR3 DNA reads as TGTGCTAGTGCCCCCGGGGTAAACACCGGGGAGCTGTTTTTT. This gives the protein CASAPGVNTGELFF.

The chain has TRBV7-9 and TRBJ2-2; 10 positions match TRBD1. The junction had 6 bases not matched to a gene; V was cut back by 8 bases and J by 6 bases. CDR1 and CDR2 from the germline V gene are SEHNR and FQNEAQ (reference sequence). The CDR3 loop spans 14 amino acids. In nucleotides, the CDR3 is TGTGCCAGCGGGACAGGGACAGGGGCCGGGGAGCTGTTTTTT. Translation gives CASGTGTGAGELFF. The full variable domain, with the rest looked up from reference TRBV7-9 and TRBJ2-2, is DTGVSQNPRHKITKRGQNVTFRCDPISEHNRLYWYRQTLGQGPEFLTYFQNEAQLEKSRLLSDRFSAERPKGSFSTLEIQRTEQGDSAMYLCASGTGTGAGELFFGEGSRLTVL.